The rows below give T cell receptor beta chains drawn from one sample of a study of blood T cell repertoires in COVID-19. Measured with immunoSEQ multiplex PCR; TCRdb has only the in-frame clones, and not every one. There are roughly 230,000 clones in the sample; approximately 85% occur only once, and roughly 5.3% lies in the top ten. Sequenced input: peripheral blood. These receptor sequences come from a man aged 50 to 60 with COVID-19, enrolled during active disease. Each CDR3 is given with its conserved first and last residue. Fields, in order: J gene, D gene, clone size, V gene, CDR3 length, CDR3 DNA, CDR3 protein. D genes are given only for firm matches. Size values are once, few and many counts, or a class for expanded clones, and some rows have none.

TRBJ2-1 TRBD2 . TRBV7-3 15 TGTGCCAGCAGCCCCCGTGGCGGGGGTTACAATGAGCAGTTCTTC CASSPRGGGYNEQFF
TRBJ1-1 . . TRBV7-2 16 TGTGCCAGCAGCTTAGTGAGCGGGGCGTGGACCACTGAAGCTTTCTTT CASSLVSGAWTTEAFF
TRBJ1-1 . . TRBV28 15 TGTGCCAGCAGCCAAGGACACGTTTGGAACACTGAAGCTTTCTTT CASSQGHVWNTEAFF
TRBJ1-1 . . TRBV28 13 TGTGCCAGCACCCCGTTACAGAACACTGAAGCTTTCTTT CASTPLQNTEAFF
TRBJ2-3 . . TRBV7-2 15 TGTGCCAGCAGCTTAGCAGTACTAGGAACAGATACGCAGTATTTT CASSLAVLGTDTQYF
TRBJ2-1 . few TRBV14 14 TGTGCCAGCAGCCAAGGTTCGGGGAGGTATGAGCAGTTCTTC CASSQGSGRYEQFF
TRBJ1-1 . few TRBV10-1 16 TGCGCCAGCAGTGGACAACAGGGATTAAGAAACACTGAAGCTTTCTTT CASSGQQGLRNTEAFF
TRBJ2-7 . . TRBV9 14 TGTGCCAGCAGCGGCCGAACAGGCTCCTACGAGCAGTACTTC CASSGRTGSYEQYF
TRBJ2-7 . . TRBV3-1/TRBV3-2 15 TGTGCCAGCAGCCAAGGTCAACAGAGCTCCTACGAGCAGTACTTC CASSQGQQSSYEQYF
TRBJ2-3 TRBD2 . TRBV29-1 15 TGCAGCGGGCGGATACTAGCGGGGGGGACAGATACGCAGTATTTT CSGRILAGGTDTQYF
TRBJ2-1 TRBD1 . TRBV2 12 TGTGCCAGCCGGACAGGGGGCTGGGAGCAGTTCTTC CASRTGGWEQFF